Shown below are 2 T cell receptor beta chains from a single sample sequenced in a study of immune heterogeneity within non-small cell lung tumors. The template for each sample was around 540 ng of genomic DNA, which had been extracted from bulk tumor tissue. Surgeons took several biopsies per primary tumor, spaced far apart, during surgery. These patients got curative surgery after being newly diagnosed with untreated non-small cell lung cancer. Multiplex PCR was performed with 32 V and 13 J primers, and it amplified TCR beta CDR3. TCRdb analysed the multiplex PCR reads with MiXCR anew, one entry per CDR3 protein. Of 20,000 to 25,000 distinct CDR3 sequences listed, less than 35% are singletons. Sequencing was done on a sample of lung tumor tissue. All receptors come from a man aged 35-49 years with non-small cell lung cancer.

The table lists this clonotype with many counts. The chain has TRBV5-1 and TRBJ2-1; 7 positions agree with TRBD2. The CDR3 contains 17 residues. V trimming: 1 base; J trimming: 2 bases; junction bases outside the gene matches: 9. Germline V gene sequence: CDR1 SGHRS, CDR2 YFSETQ. CDR3 in DNA: TGCGCCAGCAGCTTGTCCCAACTAGCGCCAGCCTACAATGAGCAGTTCTTC. Its protein product is CASSLSQLAPAYNEQFF. Based on the CDR3 plus reference TRBV5-1 and TRBJ2-1, the full variable domain is KAGVTQTPRYLIKTRGQQVTLSCSPISGHRSVSWYQQTPGQGLQFLFEYFSETQRNKGNFPGRFSGRQFSNSRSEMNVSTLELGDSALYLCASSLSQLAPAYNEQFFGPGTRLTVL.

This rearrangement joins TRBV20-1 to TRBJ1-2, with TRBD1 as a possible D gene (6 bases). This CDR3 has 13 amino acids. Trimming removed 5 bases from V and 5 bases from J, with 15 bases in between. Germline V CDR1 and CDR2: DFQATT, SNEGSKA (reference sequence). DNA for the CDR3: TGCAGTGCTTTCGACAGGAGTTTTTATGGCTACACCTTC. Translated, it gives CSAFDRSFYGYTF.